This T cell receptor beta chain was obtained from a study of T cell changes during pregnancy in multiple sclerosis. Profiling relied on immunoSEQ multiplex PCR, and the TCRdb table lists in-frame clones only, not all of them. The table records 25,000 to 40,000 clones, roughly 90% of them present only once. The CDR3 sequence is 13 residues long. V was clipped by 6 bases and J by 8 bases, with 13 bases between them. Germline CDR1 and CDR2: MNHEY and SMNVEV (reference sequence). The source material was CD8+ T cells from peripheral blood mononuclear cells, sampled before pregnancy. The sequence came from a female donor with multiple sclerosis, enrolled in a pregnancy study. The gene calls are TRBV27 and TRBJ1-4; D gene ambiguous. The CDR3 reads CASRTGIGEKLFF. CDR3 DNA: TGTGCCAGCAGAACGGGAATTGGGGAAAAACTGTTTTTT. The full variable domain, its missing parts supplied by reference TRBV27 and TRBJ1-4, is EAQVTQNPRYLITVTGKKLTVTCSQNMNHEYMSWYRQDPGLGLRQIYYSMNVEVTDKGDVPEGYKVSRKEKRNFPLILESPSPNQTSLYFCASRTGIGEKLFFGSGTQLSVL.